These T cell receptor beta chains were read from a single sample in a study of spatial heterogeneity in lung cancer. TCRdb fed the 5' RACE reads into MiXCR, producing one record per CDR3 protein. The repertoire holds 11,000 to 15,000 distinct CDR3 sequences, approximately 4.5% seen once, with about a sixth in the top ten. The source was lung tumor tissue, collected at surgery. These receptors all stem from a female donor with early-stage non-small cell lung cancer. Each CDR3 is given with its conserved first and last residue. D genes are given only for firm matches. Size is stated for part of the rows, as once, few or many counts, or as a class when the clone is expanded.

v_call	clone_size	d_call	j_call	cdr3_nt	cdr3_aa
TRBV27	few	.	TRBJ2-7	TGTGCCAGCAGTAGTAACTCCTACGAGCAGTACTTC	CASSSNSYEQYF
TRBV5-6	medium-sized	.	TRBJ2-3	TGTGCCAGCAGCTTTGGCACAGATACGCAGTATTTT	CASSFGTDTQYF
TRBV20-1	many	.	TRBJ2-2	TGCAGTGCTAGATCCATAAACACCGGGGAGCTGTTTTTT	CSARSINTGELFF
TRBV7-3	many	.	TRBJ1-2	TGTGCCAGCGCAGAGGGCGCGGGGAGACGTGGCTACACCTTC	CASAEGAGRRGYTF
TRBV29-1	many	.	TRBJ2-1	TGCAGCGTTGGGGGACAAGGAGGTGAGCAGTTCTTC	CSVGGQGGEQFF
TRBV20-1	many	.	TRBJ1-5	TGCAGTGCTAGACCGAAGGGGGGTTATCAGCCCCAGCATTTT	CSARPKGGYQPQHF
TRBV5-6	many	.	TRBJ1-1	TGTGCCAGCAGCTTGTTACGGGCCTCGGCGAACACTGAAGCTTTCTTT	CASSLLRASANTEAFF
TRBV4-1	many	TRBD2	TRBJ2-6	TGCGCCAGCAGCCAAAAGCGGAGGGAGGGAGGCTCTGGGGCCAACGTCCTGACTTTC	CASSQKRREGGSGANVLTF
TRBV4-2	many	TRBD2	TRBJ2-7	TGTGCCAGCAGCTACGGGACTAGCGGGGTGGGGTCCCTGGACGAGCAGTACTTC	CASSYGTSGVGSLDEQYF
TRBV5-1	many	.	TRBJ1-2	TGCGCCAGCAGCTTAGGACCCTCTTATGGCTACACCTTC	CASSLGPSYGYTF
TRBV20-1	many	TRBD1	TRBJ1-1	TGCAGTGCTAGCGGTTTTTCAGGGACAGGCTTTTTAGGCACTGAAGCTTTCTTT	CSASGFSGTGFLGTEAFF
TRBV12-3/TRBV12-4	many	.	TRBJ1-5	TGTGCCAGCACCCCCAAGACCAATCAGCCCCAGCATTTT	CASTPKTNQPQHF
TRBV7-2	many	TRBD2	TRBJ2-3	TGTGCCAGCAGCTTTAGACGGGAGGGGACAGATACGCAGTATTTT	CASSFRREGTDTQYF
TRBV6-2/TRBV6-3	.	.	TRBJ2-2	TGTGCCAGCAGTTACCCTGGTGCCGGGGAGCTGTTTTTT	CASSYPGAGELFF
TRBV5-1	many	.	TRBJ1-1	TGCGCCAGCAGCTTGGCAGCAGGCAACACTGAAGCTTTCTTT	CASSLAAGNTEAFF
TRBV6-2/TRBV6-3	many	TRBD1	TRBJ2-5	TGTGCCAGCAGGGAAGGGACAGGGGAGGAGACCCAGTACTTC	CASREGTGEETQYF
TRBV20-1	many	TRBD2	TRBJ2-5	TGCAGTGCACGACTAGCGGGGGGGCGAGAGACCCAGTACTTC	CSARLAGGRETQYF
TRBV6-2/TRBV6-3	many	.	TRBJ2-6	TGTGCCAGCTCAAGATTTGGGGCCAACGTCCTGACTTTC	CASSRFGANVLTF
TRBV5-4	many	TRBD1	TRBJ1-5	TGTGCCAGCAGCTCCGGGACAGGGAACGAGCAGCCCCAGCATTTT	CASSSGTGNEQPQHF
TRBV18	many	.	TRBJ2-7	TGTGCCAGCTCACTGCCGGGTTTAACCGAGCAGTACTTC	CASSLPGLTEQYF
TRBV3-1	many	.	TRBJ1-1	TGTGCCAGCAGCCCCGGGTATGCTGAAGCTTTCTTT	CASSPGYAEAFF
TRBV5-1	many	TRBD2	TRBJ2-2	TGCGCCAGCAAGAAGGCAACTAGCGGCGATAACACCGGGGAGCTGTTTTTT	CASKKATSGDNTGELFF
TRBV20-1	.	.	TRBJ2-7	TGCAGTGCTTCGATCCCCGGTGCCTACGAGCAGTACTTC	CSASIPGAYEQYF
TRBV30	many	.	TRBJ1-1	TGTGCCTGGAAGTCTACGGGGACCCACACTGAAGCTTTCTTT	CAWKSTGTHTEAFF
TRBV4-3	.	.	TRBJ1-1	TGCGCCAGCAGCCCTCAAAGGAGACCGACGAACACTGAAGCTTTCTTT	CASSPQRRPTNTEAFF
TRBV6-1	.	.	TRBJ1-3	TGTGCCAGCAGCCCCTGGGAAAACACCATATATTTT	CASSPWENTIYF
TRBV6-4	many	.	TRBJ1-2	TGTGCCAGCAGTGGTGGAATTGGCTACACCTTC	CASSGGIGYTF
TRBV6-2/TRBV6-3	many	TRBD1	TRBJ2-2	TGTGCCGTCGAGGGGGCTCACGGGGAGCTGTTTTTT	CAVEGAHGELFF
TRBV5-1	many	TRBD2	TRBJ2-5	TGCGCCAGCAGTGCGGGGGGGCCCGAGGAGACCCAGTACTTC	CASSAGGPEETQYF
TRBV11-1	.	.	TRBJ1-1	TGTGCCAGCAGCTTACGAGGGTTTTCTGAAGCTTTCTTT	CASSLRGFSEAFF
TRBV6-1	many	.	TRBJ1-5	TGTGCCAGCAGTGGGCTTAGCAATCAGCCCCAGCATTTT	CASSGLSNQPQHF
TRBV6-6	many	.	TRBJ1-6	TGTGCCAGCAGTTACTCGAATTCACCCCTCCACTTT	CASSYSNSPLHF
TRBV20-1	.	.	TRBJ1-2	TGCAGTGCACAGCCCGGGACGGGTGGCTACACCTTC	CSAQPGTGGYTF
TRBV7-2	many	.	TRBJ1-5	TGTGCTTCCAAAGGTGATAGCAATCAGCCCCAGCATTTT	CASKGDSNQPQHF
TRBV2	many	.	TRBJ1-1	TGTGCCAGCAGTGAAGCAATGGGGGTGGGAGCTGCTTTCTTT	CASSEAMGVGAAFF
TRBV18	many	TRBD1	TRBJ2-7	TGTGCCAGCTCACGGCCGGGACAGGGGTATGAGCAGTACTTC	CASSRPGQGYEQYF
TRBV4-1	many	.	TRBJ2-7	TGCGCCAGCAGTCCAGGCAGCTCCTACGAGCAGTACTTC	CASSPGSSYEQYF
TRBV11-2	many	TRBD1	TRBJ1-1	TGTGCCAGCAGCTCGGGTTTAGGGACAGCCAACACTGAAGCTTTCTTT	CASSSGLGTANTEAFF
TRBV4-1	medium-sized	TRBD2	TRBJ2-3	TGCGCCAGCAGCCCTACGCAGACCCAACTAGCGGGGACAGATACGCAGTATTTT	CASSPTQTQLAGTDTQYF
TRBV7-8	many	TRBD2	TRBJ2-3	TGTGCCAGCAGCTCACATCATCGACTAGCGGTCACAGATACGCAGTATTTT	CASSSHHRLAVTDTQYF
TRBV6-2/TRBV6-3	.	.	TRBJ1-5	TGTGCCAGCAGTTATACCTCAAGGGAGCCCCAGCATTTT	CASSYTSREPQHF
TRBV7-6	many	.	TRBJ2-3	TGTGCCAGCAGCCCCACCCTTACAGATACGCAGTATTTT	CASSPTLTDTQYF
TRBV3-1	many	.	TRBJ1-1	TGTGCCAGCAGCGGCGGACGGACTGAAGCTTTCTTT	CASSGGRTEAFF
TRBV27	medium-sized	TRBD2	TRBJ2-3	TGTGCCAGCAGACATAGCGGGGCCGATACGCAGTATTTT	CASRHSGADTQYF
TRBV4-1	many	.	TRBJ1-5	TGCGCCAGCAGCCAAGATGACAGTCCTGGTCAGCCCCAGCATTTT	CASSQDDSPGQPQHF
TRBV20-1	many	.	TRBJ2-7	TGCAGTGCTAGAGAGAAACAGTCCCTATACGAGCAGTACTTC	CSAREKQSLYEQYF
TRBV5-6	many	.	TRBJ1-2	TGTGCCAGCAGCTCCCTCACCAGGGACTATGGCTACACCTTC	CASSSLTRDYGYTF
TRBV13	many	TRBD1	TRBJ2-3	TGTGCCAGCAGCTCGCCCGACAGGGGGAGCGCAGATACGCAGTATTTT	CASSSPDRGSADTQYF
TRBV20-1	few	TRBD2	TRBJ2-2	TGCAGTGCCCGACCTCCTGCGGGACTAGCGGGGGTGGTCGGGGAGCTGTTTTTT	CSARPPAGLAGVVGELFF
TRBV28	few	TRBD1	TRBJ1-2	TGTGTCAGCAGTTCAGGGGGATATGACTATGGCTACACCTTC	CVSSSGGYDYGYTF
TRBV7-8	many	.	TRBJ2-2	TGTGCCAGCAGCCGACAGGACACCCCGAACACCGGGGAGCTGTTTTTT	CASSRQDTPNTGELFF
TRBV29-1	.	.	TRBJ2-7	TGCAGCGTTAGAAATTACGAGCAGTACTTC	CSVRNYEQYF
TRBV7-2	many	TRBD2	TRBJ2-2	TGTGCCAGCAGCTCCCCTAGCGGGGGTGGCACCGGGGAGCTGTTTTTT	CASSSPSGGGTGELFF